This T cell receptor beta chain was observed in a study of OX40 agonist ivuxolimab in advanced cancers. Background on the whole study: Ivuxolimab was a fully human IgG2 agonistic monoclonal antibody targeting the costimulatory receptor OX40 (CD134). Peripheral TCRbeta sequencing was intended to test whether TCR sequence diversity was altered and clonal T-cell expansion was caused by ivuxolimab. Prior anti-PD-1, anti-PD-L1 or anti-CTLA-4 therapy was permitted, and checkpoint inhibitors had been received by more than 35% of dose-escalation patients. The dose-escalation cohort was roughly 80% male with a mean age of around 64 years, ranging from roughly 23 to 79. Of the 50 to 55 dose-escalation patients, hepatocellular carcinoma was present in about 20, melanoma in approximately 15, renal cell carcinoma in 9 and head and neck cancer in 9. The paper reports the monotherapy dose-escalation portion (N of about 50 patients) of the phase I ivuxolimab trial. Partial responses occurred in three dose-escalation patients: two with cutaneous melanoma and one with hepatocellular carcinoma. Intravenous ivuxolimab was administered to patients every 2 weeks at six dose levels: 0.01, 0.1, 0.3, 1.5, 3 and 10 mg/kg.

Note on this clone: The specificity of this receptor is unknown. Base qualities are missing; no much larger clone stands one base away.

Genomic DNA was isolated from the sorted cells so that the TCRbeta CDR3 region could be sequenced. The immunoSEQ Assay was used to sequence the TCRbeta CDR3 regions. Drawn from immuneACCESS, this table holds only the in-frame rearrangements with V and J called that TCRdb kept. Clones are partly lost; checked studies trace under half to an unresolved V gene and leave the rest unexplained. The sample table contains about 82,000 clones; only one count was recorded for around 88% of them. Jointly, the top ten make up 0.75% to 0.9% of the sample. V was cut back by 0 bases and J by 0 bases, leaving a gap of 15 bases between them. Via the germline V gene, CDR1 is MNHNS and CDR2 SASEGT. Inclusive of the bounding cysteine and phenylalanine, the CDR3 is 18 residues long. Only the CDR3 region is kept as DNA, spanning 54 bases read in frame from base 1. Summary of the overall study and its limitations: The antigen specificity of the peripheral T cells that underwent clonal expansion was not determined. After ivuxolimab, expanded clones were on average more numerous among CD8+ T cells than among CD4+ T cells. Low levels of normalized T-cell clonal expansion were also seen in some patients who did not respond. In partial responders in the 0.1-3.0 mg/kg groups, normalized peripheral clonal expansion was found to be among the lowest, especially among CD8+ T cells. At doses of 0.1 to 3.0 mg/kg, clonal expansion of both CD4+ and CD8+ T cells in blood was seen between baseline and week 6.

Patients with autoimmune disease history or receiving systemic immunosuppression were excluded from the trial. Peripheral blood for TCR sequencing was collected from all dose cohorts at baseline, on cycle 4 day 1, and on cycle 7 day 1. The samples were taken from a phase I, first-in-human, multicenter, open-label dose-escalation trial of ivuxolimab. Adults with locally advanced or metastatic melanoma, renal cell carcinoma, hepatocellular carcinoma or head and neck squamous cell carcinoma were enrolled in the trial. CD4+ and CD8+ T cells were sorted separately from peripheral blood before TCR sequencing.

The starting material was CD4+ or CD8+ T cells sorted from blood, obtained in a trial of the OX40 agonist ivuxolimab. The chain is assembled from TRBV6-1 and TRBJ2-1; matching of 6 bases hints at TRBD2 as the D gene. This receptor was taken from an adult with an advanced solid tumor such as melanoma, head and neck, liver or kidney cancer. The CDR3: CASSEAWSGRSSYNEQFF. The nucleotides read TGTGCCAGCAGTGAAGCTTGGTCGGGGAGGAGCTCCTACAATGAGCAGTTCTTC.